The next 23 T cell receptor beta chains were all read from a single sample in a study of blood T cell repertoires in COVID-19 (dated by TCRdb to about 2020). The library was generated by the immunoSEQ multiplex PCR assay. TCRdb stores this immuneACCESS table with in-frame sequences only. Part of the clones is absent; in the studies checked, under half of the shortfall reflects unresolved V genes, and no reason is known for the rest. The table for this sample lists a few hundred thousand clones; around 91% of them were counted only once. Together, the top ten hold about 1% of the sample. The sequencing input was peripheral blood. The receptors were gathered from a woman aged 40 to 50 with COVID-19, enrolled during active disease.

This clone was picked up one time. CDR3 residues: CASSVEDRGYGYTF. The CDR3 region has the DNA TGTGCCAGCAGCGTAGAGGACAGGGGGTATGGCTACACCTTC. The chain employs TRBV9 and TRBJ1-2; TRBD1 agrees at 10 bases. J was trimmed by 5 bases and V by 0 bases; bases with no gene match: 1. In germline, CDR1 is SGDLS, CDR2 YYNGEE. This CDR3 has 14 residues.

The table lists this clone with a few counts. The V and J genes are TRBV27 and TRBJ2-7; TRBD1 aligns across 8 bases. The CDR3 contains 16 residues. CDR1 is MNHEY and CDR2 is SMNVEV in the germline V gene (reference sequence). The trim removed 4 bases at V and 4 bases at J, leaving 12 bases unmatched. CDR3: CASSSEIQGARYEQYF. The CDR3 DNA sequence: TGTGCCAGCAGTTCAGAAATCCAGGGGGCGAGATACGAGCAGTACTTC.

In its sample, this clone was seen a few times. The chain joins TRBV7-9 to TRBJ1-2; no clear D. CDR3 length equals 17 residues. In germline, CDR1 is SEHNR, CDR2 FQNEAQ (reference sequence). The V and J ends lost 1 base and 6 bases respectively, with 21 bases between them. Here the CDR3 reads CASSLDSRTFQTNGYTF. The CDR3 DNA reads as TGTGCCAGCAGCTTAGACTCTAGGACTTTCCAGACGAATGGCTACACCTTC.

V and J are TRBV27 and TRBJ1-1; D gene uncertain. The CDR3 covers 13 residues. From germline, CDR1 is MNHEY and CDR2 SMNVEV (reference sequence). V was trimmed by 0 bases and J by 7 bases, leaving 9 bases between them. CDR3 protein: CASSLSRVNEAFF. CDR3 DNA sequence: TGTGCCAGCAGTTTATCAAGAGTAAATGAAGCTTTCTTT.

The CDR3 nucleotides are TGTGCCAGCAGTCCCATGGGTCTCTCGGGGAATGAGCAGTTCTTC. It codes for CASSPMGLSGNEQFF. V gene TRBV6-2 or TRBV6-3 combines with J gene TRBJ2-1, with D perhaps matching TRBD2 (5 bases). The CDR3 is 15 residues long. Germline CDR1 and CDR2: MNHEY and SVGEGT. Between the trimmed V and J ends, which lost 5 bases and 7 bases, there was a span of 18 bases.

V gene TRBV5-5 combines with J gene TRBJ2-4; maybe TRBD1 (5 bases). Between the trimmed V and J ends, which lost 4 bases and 2 bases, there was a span of 13 bases. The CDR3 extends over 15 amino acids. Per germline, CDR1 SGHKS and CDR2 YYEKEE (reference sequence). The CDR3, as DNA: TGTGCCAGCAGCATAAGTAGGGGCTCCAAAAACATTCAGTACTTC. Protein sequence: CASSISRGSKNIQYF. The full variable domain, its missing parts supplied by reference TRBV5-5 and TRBJ2-4, is DAGVTQSPTHLIKTRGQQVTLRCSPISGHKSVSWYQQVLGQGPQFIFQYYEKEERGRGNFPDRFSARQFPNYSSELNVNALLLGDSALYLCASSISRGSKNIQYFGAGTRLSVL.

The chain uses TRBV5-1 and TRBJ1-6; 8 bases are a match to TRBD1. Germline V gene data show CDR1 as SGHRS and CDR2 as YFSETQ. With V trimmed by 0 bases and J by 7 bases, 9 bases remained unmatched. The CDR3 spans 17 residues. The chain's CDR3 is CASSLVAGGARNSPLHF. Written as DNA, the CDR3 is TGCGCCAGCAGCTTGGTTGCAGGGGGCGCCCGGAATTCACCCCTCCACTTT.

This clone was recorded once. V and J are TRBV4-1 and TRBJ1-2; 9 positions agree with TRBD1. The CDR3 has 13 amino acids. Germline lookup yields CDR1 MGHRA and CDR2 YSYEKL. J gave up 6 bases and V 5 bases, and 4 bases lay outside the gene matches. The CDR3 loop is CASSATGGHGYTF. Here the CDR3 DNA reads TGCGCCAGCAGCGCCACAGGGGGCCATGGCTACACCTTC.

This clone has a single count. The V and J genes are TRBV30 and TRBJ1-1, with TRBD1 identical over 10 bases. Germline lookup yields CDR1 GTSNPN and CDR2 SVGIG (reference sequence). CDR3 length: 15 residues. V shed 0 bases and J 3 bases; nucleotides not matched to a gene: 4. The CDR3: CAWSVLGTGDTEAFF. In DNA, the CDR3 is TGTGCCTGGAGTGTACTAGGGACAGGGGACACTGAAGCTTTCTTT.

This chain uses TRBV7-2 with TRBJ1-2; D might be TRBD1 (6 bases). CDR3 length: 17 residues. Trimming shortened V by 2 bases and J by 2 bases, and 18 bases separated the two germline ends. The germline CDR1 and CDR2 sequences are SGHTA and FQGNSA. CDR3 nucleotide sequence: TGTGCCAGCAGCTTACAACTCGGGGGGGGCAGAAACTATGGCTACACCTTC. Protein sequence: CASSLQLGGGRNYGYTF. The full variable domain, with the rest looked up from reference TRBV7-2 and TRBJ1-2, is GAGVSQSPSNKVTEKGKDVELRCDPISGHTALYWYRQSLGQGLEFLIYFQGNSAPDKSGLPSDRFSAERTGGSVSTLTIQRTQQEDSAVYLCASSLQLGGGRNYGYTFGSGTRLTVV.

This chain links TRBV14 with TRBJ2-5, with D tentatively TRBD2 (7 bases). Germline-derived CDR1 and CDR2 are SGHDN and FVKESK. The CDR3 totals 13 residues. With 5 bases removed from V and 4 bases from J, the gap between germline ends came to 11 bases. CDR3 sequence reads: CASSSRGRETQYF. The CDR3 nucleotides read TGTGCCAGCAGCTCGCGGGGGCGAGAGACCCAGTACTTC.

This rearrangement joins TRBV28 to TRBJ2-7, with 9 nucleotides matching TRBD1. The CDR3 runs 14 residues. Germline V gene data show CDR1 as MDHEN and CDR2 as SYDVKM. J lost 4 bases, V lost 5 bases, and 6 bases had no gene match. The CDR3 DNA reads as TGTGCCAGCAGTAAGACGGACAGGGGTTACGAGCAGTACTTC. It translates to CASSKTDRGYEQYF.

The V and J genes are TRBV5-4 and TRBJ2-7; 7 bases align to TRBD2. V was clipped by 2 bases and J by 1 base; unmatched bases: 6. The CDR3 extends over 15 amino acids. The germline gives CDR1 SGHNT, CDR2 YYREEE (reference sequence). The CDR3 loop is CASSLPGAGSYEQYF. In nucleotides, the CDR3 is TGTGCCAGCAGCTTACCGGGAGCGGGGTCCTACGAGCAGTACTTC.

The chain has TRBV15 and TRBJ2-7; D is possibly TRBD2 (6 bases). Looked up from germline, CDR1 is LNHNV and CDR2 is YYDKDF (reference sequence). Trimming cost V 1 base and J 7 bases, with 14 bases left between them. The CDR3 runs 14 residues. CDR3 protein: CATSRGSWGVEQYF. In DNA, the CDR3 is TGTGCCACCAGCAGAGGGTCCTGGGGGGTGGAGCAGTACTTC.

This clone has just a few counts. This chain links TRBV27 with TRBJ1-4; tentative D call: TRBD1 (6 bases). Per the germline V gene, CDR1 is MNHEY and CDR2 is SMNVEV (reference sequence). This CDR3 has 15 amino acids. The V gene lost 3 bases and the J gene lost 3 bases, with 11 bases spanning the gap. CDR3 sequence: CASSFHRASNEKLFF. For the CDR3, the DNA is TGTGCCAGCAGTTTCCACAGGGCCTCTAATGAAAAACTGTTTTTT.

The V gene is TRBV4-3, the J gene TRBJ2-2; D is unresolved. Looked up from germline, CDR1 is LGHNA and CDR2 is YSLEER. Between the trimmed V and J ends, which lost 0 bases and 4 bases, there was a span of 9 bases. The CDR3 length is 15 residues. Here the CDR3 DNA reads TGCGCCAGCAGCCAAGATCCAGGTCTCACCGGGGAGCTGTTTTTT. It codes for CASSQDPGLTGELFF.

This sequence joins TRBV29-1 and TRBJ2-3, with TRBD1 matching over 7 bases. This CDR3 has 16 amino acids. V trimming: 0 bases; J trimming: 2 bases; junction bases outside the gene matches: 8. Germline V gene sequence: CDR1 SQVTM, CDR2 ANQGSEA. The CDR3 sequence is CSVEDPATGITDTQYF. CDR3 nucleotide sequence: TGCAGCGTTGAAGATCCGGCGACAGGGATCACAGATACGCAGTATTTT.

This chain uses TRBV28 with TRBJ2-2; the match to TRBD1 covers 8 bases. This CDR3 is 15 amino acids long. The germline gives CDR1 MDHEN, CDR2 SYDVKM. Trimming took 5 bases from V and 2 from J; bases not matched to a gene: 4. This chain's CDR3 is CASSLAGGNTGELFF. CDR3 coding DNA: TGTGCCAGCAGTCTCGCAGGGGGCAACACCGGGGAGCTGTTTTTT.

The chain couples TRBV27 to TRBJ1-1; a possible D gene is TRBD1 (6 bases). This CDR3 is built from 17 residues. Deletions cut 3 bases from V and 4 bases from J, with 21 bases between. Germline V gives CDR1 MNHEY, CDR2 SMNVEV (reference sequence). CDR3 DNA: TGTGCCAGCAGTTTCAGCGCCCCGACAGGAGAGGTCACTGAAGCTTTCTTT. Its protein product is CASSFSAPTGEVTEAFF.

This chain links TRBV19 with TRBJ1-5; D may be TRBD1 (5 bases). The V end lost 2 bases, the J end lost 1 base, and 15 bases lay between the germline ends. Germline CDR1 and CDR2: LNHDA and SQIVND (reference sequence). The CDR3 loop spans 17 amino acids. CDR3 bases: TGTGCCAGTAGTATAAACCGGGGGGATTGGAGCAATCAGCCCCAGCATTTT. Its protein is CASSINRGDWSNQPQHF.

The chain has TRBV7-9 and TRBJ2-5; D not resolved. Germline V gene data show CDR1 as SEHNR and CDR2 as FQNEAQ (reference sequence). This CDR3 has 12 amino acids. The V end was cut by 4 bases, the J end by 2 bases, with 5 bases between. The CDR3 bases are TGTGCCAGCAGCTCCACTCAAGAGACCCAGTACTTC. Translation gives CASSSTQETQYF.

This chain links TRBV6-5 with TRBJ2-2; D not certain. Germline V lookup: CDR1 MNHEY, CDR2 SVGAGI. The length of the CDR3 is 15 residues. With 6 bases removed from V and 7 bases from J, the gap between germline ends came to 18 bases. CDR3 protein: CASRGTLLTGGELFF. The CDR3 DNA sequence: TGTGCCAGCAGAGGAACGCTCCTTACGGGCGGGGAGCTGTTTTTT.

The rearrangement uses TRBV18 and TRBJ1-1; 8 nucleotides align to TRBD1. Germline values: CDR1 KGHSH, CDR2 LQKENI. The CDR3 length is 15 residues. Unmatched junction bases numbered 5, after V lost 3 bases and J lost 2 bases. The chain's CDR3 is CASSPQQGGNTEAFF. The CDR3, as DNA: TGTGCCAGCTCACCTCAACAGGGGGGAAACACTGAAGCTTTCTTT.